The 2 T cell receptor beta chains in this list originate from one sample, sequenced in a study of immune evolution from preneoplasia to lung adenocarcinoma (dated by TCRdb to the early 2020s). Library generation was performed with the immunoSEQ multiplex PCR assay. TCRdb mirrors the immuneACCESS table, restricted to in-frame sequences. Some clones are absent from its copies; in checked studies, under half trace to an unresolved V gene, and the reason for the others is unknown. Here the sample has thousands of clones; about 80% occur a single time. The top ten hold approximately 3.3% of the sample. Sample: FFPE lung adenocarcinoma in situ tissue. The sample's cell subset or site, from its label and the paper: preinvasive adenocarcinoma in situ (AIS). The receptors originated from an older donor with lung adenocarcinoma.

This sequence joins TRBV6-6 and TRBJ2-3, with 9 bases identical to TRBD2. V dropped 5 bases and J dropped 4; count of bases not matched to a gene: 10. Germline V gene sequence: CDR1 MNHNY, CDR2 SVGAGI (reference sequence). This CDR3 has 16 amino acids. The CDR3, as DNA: TGTGCCAGCAGTGACTTATCCGGCGGGAGGGCAGATACGCAGTATTTT. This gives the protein CASSDLSGGRADTQYF.

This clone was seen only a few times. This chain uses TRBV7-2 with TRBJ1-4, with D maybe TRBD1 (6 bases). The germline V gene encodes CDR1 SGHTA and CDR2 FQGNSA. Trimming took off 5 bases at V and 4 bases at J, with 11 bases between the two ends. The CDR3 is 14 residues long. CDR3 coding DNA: TGTGCCAGCAGCCGAGGGGGGCGTAATGAAAAACTGTTTTTT. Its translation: CASSRGGRNEKLFF.